These T cell receptor beta chains were read from a single sample in a study of blood T cell repertoires in COVID-19. Libraries were prepared by immunoSEQ multiplex PCR; TCRdb keeps only in-frame clonotypes and omits some of them. The table records 130,000 or so clones, about four fifths of them present only once. Material for sequencing was peripheral blood. The receptors were sampled from a woman aged 70-85 years with acute or convalescent COVID-19. Each CDR3 is given with its conserved first and last residue. The order of the fields is clone size, J gene, V gene, D gene, CDR3 protein. The D gene is left open where the match is weak. Not all rows give a size; the values are once, few, many and, for expanded clones, a class.

>few|TRBJ1-2|TRBV12-3/TRBV12-4|NA
CASSPSGKGYTF
>NA|TRBJ1-1|TRBV4-1|NA
CASSLSAAADTEAFF
>NA|TRBJ1-2|TRBV15|NA
CATSRNREPATYGYTF
>NA|TRBJ2-5|TRBV5-1|NA
CASSLGDYQETQYF
>NA|TRBJ1-5|TRBV29-1|NA
CSVGGGVNEPQHF
>NA|TRBJ1-1|TRBV6-2/TRBV6-3|NA
CASSYSWGGPNTEAFF
>NA|TRBJ2-1|TRBV10-3|TRBD1
CAISDRTGGRGEQFF
>NA|TRBJ2-5|TRBV6-2/TRBV6-3|NA
CASSSRLDNHQETQYF
>NA|TRBJ1-2|TRBV2|NA
CASRYTEKYGYTF
>NA|TRBJ1-6|TRBV19|NA
CASCGSIRNSPLHF
>NA|TRBJ1-1|TRBV2|NA
CASSLGGKSTEAFF